The entry below gives a single TCR beta chain sequence along with its context. Its antigen is currently unknown. The CDR3 totals 13 residues. V dropped 6 bases and J dropped 5; count of bases not matched to a gene: 3. Germline V gives CDR1 SGHVS, CDR2 FQNEAQ. The method was immunoSEQ multiplex PCR; TCRdb's version includes in-frame clones alone and lacks a portion of them. The sample holds 40,000 to 60,000 clones; around 80% are singletons and the top ten take roughly 3.4%. This entry comes from a study of early stage breast cancer tumors. Overall study results and limits: Most shared enriched TCRB sequences were commonly generated ones.

This TCR was sampled from a middle-aged person with breast cancer. The chain couples TRBV7-8 to TRBJ2-5, with 10 positions matching TRBD2. The sequenced material came from blood. As DNA, the CDR3 is TGTGCCAGCAGACCAGCGGGAGGGGAGACCCAGTACTTC. It is translated as CASRPAGGETQYF.